This T cell receptor beta chain was captured by sequencing in a study of T-cell memory formation after mild COVID-19. Study as a whole: The two donors had largely donor-specific TCR clusters.

Study findings and constraints: The finding that pre-infection memory included some responding clones suggested that cross-reactive memory joined.

TCRdb redid the calling of the 5' RACE reads with MiXCR, one entry per CDR3 protein. The table lists some 450,000 distinct CDR3 sequences, around 19% of them singletons. The germline V and J ends were trimmed by 4 bases and 2 bases, with 12 bases remaining between them. The CDR3 has 14 amino acids. In germline, CDR1 is SGHRS, CDR2 YFSETQ. As for this clonotype: Its antigen remains unknown.

V and J are TRBV5-1 and TRBJ2-5; tentative D call: TRBD2 (6 bases). Sequenced sample: PBMCs or a T cell subset sorted from them (not recorded which). This TCR derives from an adult woman who had mild COVID-19 (a few samples of this study predate the infection). Cell type and time point are not known. DNA of the CDR3: TGCGCCAGCAGCCCCGCGGGACTGCAAGAGACCCAGTACTTC. Its translation: CASSPAGLQETQYF.